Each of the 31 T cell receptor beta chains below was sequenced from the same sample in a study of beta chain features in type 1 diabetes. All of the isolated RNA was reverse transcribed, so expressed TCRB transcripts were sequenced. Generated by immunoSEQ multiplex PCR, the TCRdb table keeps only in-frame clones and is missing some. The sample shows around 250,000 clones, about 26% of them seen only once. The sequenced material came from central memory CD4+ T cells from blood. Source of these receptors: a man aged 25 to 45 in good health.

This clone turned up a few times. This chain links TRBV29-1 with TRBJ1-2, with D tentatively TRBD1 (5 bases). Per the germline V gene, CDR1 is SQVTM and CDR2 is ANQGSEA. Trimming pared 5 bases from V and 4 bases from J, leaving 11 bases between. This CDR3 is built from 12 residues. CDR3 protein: CSVYWDLYGYTF. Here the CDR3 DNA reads TGCAGCGTTTATTGGGACCTCTATGGCTACACCTTC.

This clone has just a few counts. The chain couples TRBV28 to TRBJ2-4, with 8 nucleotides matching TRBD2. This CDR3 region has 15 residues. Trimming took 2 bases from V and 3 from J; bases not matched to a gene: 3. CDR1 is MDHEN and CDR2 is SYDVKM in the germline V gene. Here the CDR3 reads CASSLPSGYKNIQYF. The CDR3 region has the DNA TGTGCCAGCAGTTTACCTAGCGGGTACAAAAACATTCAGTACTTC.

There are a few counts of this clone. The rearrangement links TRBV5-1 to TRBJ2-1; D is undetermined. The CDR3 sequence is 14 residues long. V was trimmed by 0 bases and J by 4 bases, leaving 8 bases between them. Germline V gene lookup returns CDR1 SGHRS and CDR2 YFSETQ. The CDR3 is CASSLGSLYNEQFF. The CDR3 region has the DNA TGCGCCAGCAGCTTGGGATCGCTGTACAATGAGCAGTTCTTC.

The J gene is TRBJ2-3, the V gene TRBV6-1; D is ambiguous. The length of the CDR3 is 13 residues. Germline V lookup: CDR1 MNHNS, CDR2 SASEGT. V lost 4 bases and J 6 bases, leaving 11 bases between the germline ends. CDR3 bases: TGTGCCAGCAGTGTGCCGGGTACCGATACGCAGTATTTT. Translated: CASSVPGTDTQYF.

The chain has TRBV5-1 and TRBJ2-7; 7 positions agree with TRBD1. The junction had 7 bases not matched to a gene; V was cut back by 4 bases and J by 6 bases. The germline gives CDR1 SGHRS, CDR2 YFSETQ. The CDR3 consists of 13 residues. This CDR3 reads CASSPLTGTEQYF. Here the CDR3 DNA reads TGCGCCAGCAGCCCCCTGACAGGGACCGAGCAGTACTTC. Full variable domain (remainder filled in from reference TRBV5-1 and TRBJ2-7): KAGVTQTPRYLIKTRGQQVTLSCSPISGHRSVSWYQQTPGQGLQFLFEYFSETQRNKGNFPGRFSGRQFSNSRSEMNVSTLELGDSALYLCASSPLTGTEQYFGPGTRLTVT.

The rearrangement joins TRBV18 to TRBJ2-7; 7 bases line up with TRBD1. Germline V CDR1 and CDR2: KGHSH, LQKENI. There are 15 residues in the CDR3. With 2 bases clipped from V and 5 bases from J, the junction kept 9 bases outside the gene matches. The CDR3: CASSPVDRVRDEQYF. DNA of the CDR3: TGTGCCAGCTCACCAGTCGACAGGGTGAGGGACGAGCAGTACTTC.

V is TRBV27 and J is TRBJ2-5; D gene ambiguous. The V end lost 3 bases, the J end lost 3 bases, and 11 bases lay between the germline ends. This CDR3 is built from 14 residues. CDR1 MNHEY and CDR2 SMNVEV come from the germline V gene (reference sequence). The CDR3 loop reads CASSFSGPEETQYF. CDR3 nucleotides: TGTGCCAGCAGTTTTTCCGGACCTGAAGAGACCCAGTACTTC.

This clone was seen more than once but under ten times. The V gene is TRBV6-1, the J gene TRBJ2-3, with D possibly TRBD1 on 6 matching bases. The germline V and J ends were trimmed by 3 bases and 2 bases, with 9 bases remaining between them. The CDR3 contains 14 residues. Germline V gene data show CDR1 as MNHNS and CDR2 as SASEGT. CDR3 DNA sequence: TGTGCCAGCAGTGAGGACAGACACACAGATACGCAGTATTTT. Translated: CASSEDRHTDTQYF.

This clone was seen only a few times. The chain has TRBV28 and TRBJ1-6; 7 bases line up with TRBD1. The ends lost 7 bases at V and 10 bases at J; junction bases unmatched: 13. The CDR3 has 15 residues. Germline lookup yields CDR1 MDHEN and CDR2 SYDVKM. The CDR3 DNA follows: TGTGCCAGCACCAAAAGGGTGACAGGGCTATCACCCCTCCACTTT. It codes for CASTKRVTGLSPLHF.

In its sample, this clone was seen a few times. The CDR3 nucleotides are TGCGCCAGCAAAGGGATCTTAGGCACTGAAGCTTTCTTT. It codes for CASKGILGTEAFF. The V call is TRBV5-1, the J call TRBJ1-1; D gene unclear. The CDR3 runs 13 residues. V lost 6 bases, J lost 4 bases, and 13 bases lay in between. The germline V gene encodes CDR1 SGHRS and CDR2 YFSETQ.

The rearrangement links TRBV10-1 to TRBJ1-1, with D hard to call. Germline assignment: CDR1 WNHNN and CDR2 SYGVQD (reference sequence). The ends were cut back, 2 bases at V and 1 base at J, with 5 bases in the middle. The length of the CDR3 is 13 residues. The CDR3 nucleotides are TGCGCCAGCAGTGAGAATCAGAACACTGAAGCTTTCTTT. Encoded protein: CASSENQNTEAFF.

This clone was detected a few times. The CDR3 nucleotides are TGTGCCAGCTCGTATTCGAATGAGCAGTTCTTC. Residues: CASSYSNEQFF. The J gene is TRBJ2-1, the V gene TRBV18; D not certain. From germline, CDR1 is KGHSH and CDR2 LQKENI. The CDR3 spans 11 residues. The V end was cut by 6 bases, the J end by 7 bases, with 7 bases between.

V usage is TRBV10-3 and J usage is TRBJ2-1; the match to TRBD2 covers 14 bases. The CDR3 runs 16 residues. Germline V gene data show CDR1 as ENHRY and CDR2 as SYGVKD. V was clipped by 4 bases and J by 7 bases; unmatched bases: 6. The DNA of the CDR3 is TGTGCCATCAGTGGTGGGACTAGCGGGAGCTTAAATGAGCAGTTCTTC. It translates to CAISGGTSGSLNEQFF.

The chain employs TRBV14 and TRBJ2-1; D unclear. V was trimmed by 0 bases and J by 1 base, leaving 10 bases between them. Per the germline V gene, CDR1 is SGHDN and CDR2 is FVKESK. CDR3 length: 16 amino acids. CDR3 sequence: CASSQDTGVSYNEQFF. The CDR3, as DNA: TGTGCCAGCAGCCAAGATACTGGCGTTTCCTACAATGAGCAGTTCTTC.

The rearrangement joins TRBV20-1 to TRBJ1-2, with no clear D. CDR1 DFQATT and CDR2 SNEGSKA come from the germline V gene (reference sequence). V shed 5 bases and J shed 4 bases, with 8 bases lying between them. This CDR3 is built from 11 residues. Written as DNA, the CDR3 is TGCAGTGCTGCGTCTAGCTATGGCTACACCTTC. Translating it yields CSAASSYGYTF.

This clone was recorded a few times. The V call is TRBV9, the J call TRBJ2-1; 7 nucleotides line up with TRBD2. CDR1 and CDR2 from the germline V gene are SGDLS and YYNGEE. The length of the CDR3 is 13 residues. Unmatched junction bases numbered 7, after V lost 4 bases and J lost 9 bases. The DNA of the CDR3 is TGTGCCAGCAGCCTCGGACTAGGGAGTGAGCAGTTCTTC. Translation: CASSLGLGSEQFF. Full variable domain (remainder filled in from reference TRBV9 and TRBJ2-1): DSGVTQTPKHLITATGQRVTLRCSPRSGDLSVYWYQQSLDQGLQFLIQYYNGEERAKGNILERFSAQQFPDLHSELNLSSLELGDSALYFCASSLGLGSEQFFGPGTRLTVL.

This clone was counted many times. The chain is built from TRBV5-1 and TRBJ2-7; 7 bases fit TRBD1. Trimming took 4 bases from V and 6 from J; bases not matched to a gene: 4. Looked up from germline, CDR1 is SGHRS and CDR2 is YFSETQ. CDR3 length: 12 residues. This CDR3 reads CASSLYRGEQYF. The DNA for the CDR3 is TGCGCCAGCAGCCTCTACAGGGGCGAGCAGTACTTC.

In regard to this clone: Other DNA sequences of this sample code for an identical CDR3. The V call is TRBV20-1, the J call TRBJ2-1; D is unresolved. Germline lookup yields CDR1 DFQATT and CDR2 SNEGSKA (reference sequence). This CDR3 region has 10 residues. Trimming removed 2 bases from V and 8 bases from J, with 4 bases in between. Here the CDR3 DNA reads TGCAGTGCTAGAAAGGATGAGCAGTTCTTC. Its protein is CSARKDEQFF.

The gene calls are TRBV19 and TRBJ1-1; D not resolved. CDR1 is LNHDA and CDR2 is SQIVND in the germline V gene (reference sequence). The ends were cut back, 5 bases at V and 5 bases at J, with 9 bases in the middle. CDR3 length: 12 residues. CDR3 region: CASSYMGTEAFF. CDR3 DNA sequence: TGTGCCAGTAGTTACATGGGAACTGAAGCTTTCTTT.

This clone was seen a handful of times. The CDR3 nucleotides are TGTGCCAGCAGCCCCGGACAGGTTAACTATGGCTACACCTTC. Its translation: CASSPGQVNYGYTF. The chain is built from TRBV7-2 and TRBJ1-2; 7 bases are a match to TRBD1. V shed 5 bases and J 1 base; nucleotides not matched to a gene: 4. Germline CDR1 is SGHTA and CDR2 is FQGNSA. The CDR3 sequence is 14 residues long.

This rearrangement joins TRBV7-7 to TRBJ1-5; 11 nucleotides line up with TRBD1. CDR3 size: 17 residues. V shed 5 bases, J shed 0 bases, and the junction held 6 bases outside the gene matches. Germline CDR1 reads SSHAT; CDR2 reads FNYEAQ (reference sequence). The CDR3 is CASSEGQGVISNQPQHF. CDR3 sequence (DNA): TGTGCCAGCAGCGAGGGACAGGGGGTTATTAGCAATCAGCCCCAGCATTTT.

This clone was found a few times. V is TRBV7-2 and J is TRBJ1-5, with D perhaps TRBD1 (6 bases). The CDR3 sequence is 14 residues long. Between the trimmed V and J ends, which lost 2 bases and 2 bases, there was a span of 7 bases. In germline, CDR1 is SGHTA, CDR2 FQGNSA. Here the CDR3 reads CASSLPGGNQPQHF. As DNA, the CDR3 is TGTGCCAGCAGCTTACCAGGGGGCAATCAGCCCCAGCATTTT.

The CDR3 spells CASSPEASGAAYEQYF. The CDR3, as DNA: TGCGCCAGCAGCCCGGAGGCGTCGGGGGCAGCCTACGAGCAGTACTTC. The chain joins TRBV5-1 to TRBJ2-7, with D tentatively TRBD1 or TRBD2 (6 bases each). Looked up from germline, CDR1 is SGHRS and CDR2 is YFSETQ. The CDR3 spans 16 residues. The V end lost 4 bases, the J end lost 2 bases, and 19 bases lay between the germline ends.

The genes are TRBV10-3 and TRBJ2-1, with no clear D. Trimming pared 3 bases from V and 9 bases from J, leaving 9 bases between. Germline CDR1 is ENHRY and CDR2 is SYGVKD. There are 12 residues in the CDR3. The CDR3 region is CAISDSGIEQFF. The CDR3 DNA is TGTGCCATCAGTGACTCGGGCATTGAGCAGTTCTTC.

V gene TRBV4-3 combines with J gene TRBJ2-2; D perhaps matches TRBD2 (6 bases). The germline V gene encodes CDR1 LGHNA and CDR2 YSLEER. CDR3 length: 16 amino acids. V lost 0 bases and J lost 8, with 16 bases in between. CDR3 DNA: TGCGCCAGCAGCCAAGATCCAGCGGGCGCGAGGGGGGAGCTGTTTTTT. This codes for CASSQDPAGARGELFF.

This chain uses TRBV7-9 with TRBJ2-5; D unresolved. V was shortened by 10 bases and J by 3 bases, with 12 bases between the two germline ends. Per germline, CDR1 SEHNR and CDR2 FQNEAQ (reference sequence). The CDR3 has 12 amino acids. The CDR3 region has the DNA TGTGCCACAAAGCAGGAAAAAGAGACCCAGTACTTC. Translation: CATKQEKETQYF.

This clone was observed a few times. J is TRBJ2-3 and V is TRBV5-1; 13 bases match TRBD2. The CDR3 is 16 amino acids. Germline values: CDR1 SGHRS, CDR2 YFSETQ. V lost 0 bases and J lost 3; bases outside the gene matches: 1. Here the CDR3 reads CASSLGTSGRTDTQYF. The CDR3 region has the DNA TGCGCCAGCAGCTTGGGGACTAGCGGGAGAACAGATACGCAGTATTTT.

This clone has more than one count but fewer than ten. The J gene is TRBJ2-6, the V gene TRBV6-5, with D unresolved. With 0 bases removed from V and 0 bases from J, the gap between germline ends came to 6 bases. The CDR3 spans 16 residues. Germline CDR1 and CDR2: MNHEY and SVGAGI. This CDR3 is CASSYSMNSGANVLTF. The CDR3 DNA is TGTGCCAGCAGTTACTCAATGAACTCTGGGGCCAACGTCCTGACTTTC.

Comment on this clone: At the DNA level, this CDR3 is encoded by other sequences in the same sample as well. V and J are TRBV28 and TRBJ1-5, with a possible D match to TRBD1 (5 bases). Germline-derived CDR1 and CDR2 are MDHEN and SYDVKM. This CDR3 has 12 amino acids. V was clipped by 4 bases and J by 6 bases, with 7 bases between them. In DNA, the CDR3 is TGTGCCAGCAGTTCGGGGGGTCAGCCCCAGCATTTT. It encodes CASSSGGQPQHF.

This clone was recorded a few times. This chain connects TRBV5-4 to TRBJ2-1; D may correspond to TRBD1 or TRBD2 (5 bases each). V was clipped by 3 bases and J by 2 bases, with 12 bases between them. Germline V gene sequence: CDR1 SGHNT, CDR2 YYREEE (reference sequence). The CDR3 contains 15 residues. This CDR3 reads CASSSGTATYNEQFF. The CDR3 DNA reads TGTGCCAGCAGCTCCGGGACGGCTACCTACAATGAGCAGTTCTTC.

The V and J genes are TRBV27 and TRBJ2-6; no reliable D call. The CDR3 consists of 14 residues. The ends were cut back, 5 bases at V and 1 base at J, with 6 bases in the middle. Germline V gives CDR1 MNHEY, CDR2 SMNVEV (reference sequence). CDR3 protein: CASSRVSGANVLTF. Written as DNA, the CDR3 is TGTGCCAGCAGTCGGGTGTCTGGGGCCAACGTCCTGACTTTC.